Detailed here is one T cell receptor (beta chain). What antigen it recognizes has not been identified. No much larger clonotype is one base removed from it; base qualities were not supplied. The data are from a study of T cell repertoires in cytomegalovirus infection (dated by TCRdb to the late 2010s). In terms of the full investigation: Donor HLA type was relevant to the analysis, because carriage of CMV infection together with the matching HLA type was indicated by public TCR beta signatures. The investigation overall reported the following: Cumulative frequency of public TCR beta family members discriminated carriers of CMV infection plus the relevant HLA type in this cohort and an independent roughly 330-donor cohort. In the ex vivo response, HLA-C-restricted CMV-specific TCR beta clonotypes were dominant, and in two of eight donors the single most frequent clonotype came from this HLA-C-restricted group.

CDR1 DFQATT and CDR2 SNEGSKA were looked up in the germline V gene (reference sequence). From V the trimming removes 0 bases and from J it removes 4 bases, while the gene matches leave 7 bases of the junction unaccounted for. Including cysteine and phenylalanine, the CDR3 has 15 amino acids. Of the read, only the CDR3 DNA is kept; its 45 bases are in frame from base 1. The data were produced on an Illumina HiSeq 1500. Using fastp trimming at Q25 and MiXCR clonotype assembly, TCRdb reanalyzed the public sequencing data and kept in-frame beta chains. Records with the same CDR3 protein are collapsed into one entry carrying the most frequent genes and DNA. The table for this sample lists approximately 190,000 distinct CDR3 sequences; 7.5% to 10% of them were counted only once. The leading ten clones occupy around 4.4% of the sample.

The rearranged segments are TRBV20-1 and TRBJ2-5; 8 central bases correspond to TRBD2. Sequencing was carried out using PBMCs. This receptor was obtained from a human donor in good health (CMV status not recorded). Some clones in this sample may be carry-over from other donors' samples. The DNA is as follows: TGCAGTGCTAGAGATCGAAGCGGGAGAGGAGAGACCCAGTACTTC. It encodes CSARDRSGRGETQYF.